This T cell receptor beta chain stems from a study of blood T cell repertoires in COVID-19. The protocol was immunoSEQ multiplex PCR, while the TCRdb copy is restricted to in-frame clones and leaves out a portion. The sample has roughly 64,000 clones; around four fifths are singletons. In germline, CDR1 is PRHDT, CDR2 FYEKMQ (reference sequence). Between the trimmed V and J ends, which lost 7 bases and 2 bases, there was a span of 17 bases. The CDR3 has 15 residues. The TCR originated in a man between 60 and 75 years old with COVID-19, enrolled during active disease. The sequencing input was peripheral blood. The chain links TRBV13 to TRBJ2-5; possible D gene TRBD2, 5 bases. The CDR3 DNA sequence: TGTGCCAGCACCCTATCGGCGGGCATACAAGAGACCCAGTACTTC. Its translation is CASTLSAGIQETQYF.